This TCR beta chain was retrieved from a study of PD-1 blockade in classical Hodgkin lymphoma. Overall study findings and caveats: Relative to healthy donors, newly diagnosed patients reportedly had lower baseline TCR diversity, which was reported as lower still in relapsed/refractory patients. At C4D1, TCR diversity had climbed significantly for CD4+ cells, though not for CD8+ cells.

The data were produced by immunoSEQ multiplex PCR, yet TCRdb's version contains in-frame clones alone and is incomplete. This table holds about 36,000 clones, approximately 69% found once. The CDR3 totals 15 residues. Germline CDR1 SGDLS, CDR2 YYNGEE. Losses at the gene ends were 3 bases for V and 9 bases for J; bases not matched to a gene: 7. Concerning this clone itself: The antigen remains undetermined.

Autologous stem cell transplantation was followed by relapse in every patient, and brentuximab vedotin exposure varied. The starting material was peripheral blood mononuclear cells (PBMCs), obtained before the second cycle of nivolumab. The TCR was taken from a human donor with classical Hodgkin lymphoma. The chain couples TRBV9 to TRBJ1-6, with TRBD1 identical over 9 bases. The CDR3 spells CASSARDRVVSPLHF. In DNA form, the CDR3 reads TGTGCCAGCAGCGCCAGGGACAGGGTCGTTTCACCCCTCCACTTT.